The rows below give T cell receptor beta chains drawn from one sample of a study of blood T cell repertoires in COVID-19. Assay: immunoSEQ multiplex PCR; the TCRdb copy retains only in-frame clones and omits some. Of some 70,000 clones in the sample, around four fifths are singletons; the top ten hold around 14%. Material for sequencing was peripheral blood. The receptor set was obtained from a man aged 55 to 69 with COVID-19, enrolled during active disease. CDR3s include the opening cysteine and the closing phenylalanine or tryptophan.

V,length,J,CDR3
TRBV7-5,15,TRBJ1-2,CVRSALGTGGHGYTF
TRBV4-2,13,TRBJ2-3,CASSQTGGDTQYF
TRBV7-6,16,TRBJ2-7,CASSQGVGTGGYEQYF
TRBV27,11,TRBJ2-5,CASSAGETQYF
TRBV28,16,TRBJ2-2,CASRSPSGAVTGELFF
TRBV5-1,14,TRBJ1-3,CASRPASSGNTIYF
TRBV5-1,13,TRBJ1-3,CASSSTAGNTIYF
TRBV18,14,TRBJ1-1,CASSPNRENTEAFF
TRBV27,15,TRBJ2-2,CASREQGQITGELFF
TRBV9,15,TRBJ2-1,CASSRTSGRDNEQFF
TRBV6-2/TRBV6-3,13,TRBJ2-3,CASSYGRADTQYF
TRBV5-1,13,TRBJ2-7,CASALGQGYEQYF
TRBV19,14,TRBJ1-4,CASRHRGSVEKLFF
TRBV11-2,16,TRBJ2-3,CASSLTRRGSTDTQYF
TRBV5-5,15,TRBJ2-3,CATQLSARDGDTQYF
TRBV11-2,18,TRBJ2-2,CASSSTRGTRRSAGELFF
TRBV5-1,13,TRBJ1-4,CASSTRGNEKLFF
TRBV7-9,13,TRBJ2-3,CASSLQLAGGPSF
TRBV5-4,17,TRBJ2-2,CASSLADGGGVTGELFF
TRBV2,15,TRBJ2-7,CASSEVAPASGEQYF
TRBV9,15,TRBJ1-1,CASSVGGRGSTEAFF
TRBV11-2,11,TRBJ1-2,CASSRGYGYTF
TRBV30,14,TRBJ1-6,CAWNRQGVGSPLHF
TRBV18,15,TRBJ2-2,CASSLPGSNTGELFF